This T cell receptor beta chain was recovered during a study of shared clonotypes between healthy human individuals. Findings and caveats of the study: Clonotypes that were shared across a handful of donors made up about 4.5% of naive CD4 clonotypes.

The donors were all Caucasian adults (living in Nashville, Tennessee). The authors divided CD4+ cells into CD45RA+ naive and CD45RA-negative memory subsets. In regard to this clone: Its target is unknown.

Germline assignment: CDR1 MDHEN and CDR2 SYDVKM. Trimming removed 5 bases at V and 10 bases at J, with 18 bases between. The CDR3 is made up of 14 amino acids. The genomic DNA of each subset was split evenly across several immunoSEQ plates. Only in-frame clones appear in the TCRdb table, and some are missing; sequencing was by immunoSEQ multiplex PCR. The sample shows millions of clones, roughly 94% of them seen only once. The origin of this receptor is a young man in good health. The gene calls are TRBV28 and TRBJ2-4, with D perhaps assigned TRBD1 or TRBD2 (5 bases each). The sequencing input was naive CD4+ T cells sorted from blood. Subset specified: CD45RA+ positively selected. The DNA for the CDR3 is TGTGCCAGCAGTCAGGAGAGGGGCCCGGTAATTCAGTACTTC. Translated: CASSQERGPVIQYF.